The 10 T cell receptor beta chains in this list originate from one sample, sequenced in a study of blood T cell repertoires in COVID-19. The table came from immunoSEQ multiplex PCR; TCRdb's copy has only in-frame clones and leaves some out. The data contain hundreds of thousands of clones, roughly 89% of them singletons. Sequencing was performed on peripheral blood. These receptors all come from a woman between 18 and 29 years old who had recovered from COVID-19.

The V gene is TRBV5-5, the J gene TRBJ2-5; D unclear. Between the trimmed V and J ends, which lost 0 bases and 1 base, there was a span of 7 bases. Germline V lookup: CDR1 SGHKS, CDR2 YYEKEE (reference sequence). There are 14 residues in the CDR3. The CDR3 sequence is CASSLDRAQETQYF. CDR3 DNA sequence: TGTGCCAGCAGCTTGGACAGAGCCCAAGAGACCCAGTACTTC.

V usage is TRBV7-8 and J usage is TRBJ1-6; 9 bases are a match to TRBD1. V dropped 3 bases and J dropped 10; count of bases not matched to a gene: 7. The CDR3 totals 15 residues. Germline loops: CDR1 SGHVS, CDR2 FQNEAQ. CDR3 sequence reads: CASSLNRGQGSPLHF. The CDR3, as DNA: TGTGCCAGCAGCTTGAACAGGGGGCAAGGATCACCCCTCCACTTT.

This chain uses TRBV5-1 with TRBJ2-5; TRBD1 agrees at 7 bases. The germline V gene has CDR1 SGHRS and CDR2 YFSETQ. Germline trimming cut 2 bases from V and 1 base from J; bases unmatched to any gene: 2. This CDR3 comprises 14 residues. The CDR3 bases are TGCGCCAGCAGCTTAAGGGACAGCCAAGAGACCCAGTACTTC. Protein sequence: CASSLRDSQETQYF.

V usage is TRBV7-2 and J usage is TRBJ1-1, with D uncertain. Trimming took 1 base from V and 4 from J, leaving 7 bases between them. The V gene's germline CDR1 is SGHTA and CDR2 FQGNSA. The CDR3 runs 13 residues. This chain's CDR3 is CASSLGRVTEAFF. DNA for the CDR3: TGTGCCAGCAGCTTAGGAAGAGTCACTGAAGCTTTCTTT.

This chain uses TRBV5-4 with TRBJ1-3; D is perhaps TRBD1 (6 bases). V lost 0 bases and J 2 bases, leaving 15 bases between the germline ends. Germline V gene lookup returns CDR1 SGHNT and CDR2 YYREEE (reference sequence). This CDR3 region has 17 residues. In nucleotides, the CDR3 is TGTGCCAGCAGCTTGGGCGGGGGGCAATTGACTGGAAACACCATATATTTT. Its translation: CASSLGGGQLTGNTIYF. Combining the CDR3 with reference TRBV5-4 and TRBJ1-3 gives the whole variable domain ETGVTQSPTHLIKTRGQQVTLRCSSQSGHNTVSWYQQALGQGPQFIFQYYREEENGRGNFPPRFSGLQFPNYSSELNVNALELDDSALYLCASSLGGGQLTGNTIYFGEGSWLTVV.

V gene TRBV7-9 combines with J gene TRBJ2-2, with 8 nucleotides matching TRBD2. The CDR3 totals 16 residues. Looked up from germline, CDR1 is SEHNR and CDR2 is FQNEAQ (reference sequence). V gave up 2 bases and J gave up 2 bases; unmatched junction bases: 4. The CDR3 DNA reads TGTGCCAGCAGCTTACCGGGAGGGCCTAACACCGGGGAGCTGTTTTTT. It codes for CASSLPGGPNTGELFF. The entire variable domain, with the rest obtained from reference TRBV7-9 and TRBJ2-2, is as follows: DTGVSQNPRHKITKRGQNVTFRCDPISEHNRLYWYRQTLGQGPEFLTYFQNEAQLEKSRLLSDRFSAERPKGSFSTLEIQRTEQGDSAMYLCASSLPGGPNTGELFFGEGSRLTVL.

This chain joins TRBV5-1 and TRBJ2-3, with 9 bases fitting TRBD1. Trimming cost V 3 bases and J 5 bases; bases outside gene matches: 10. Germline V CDR1 and CDR2: SGHRS, YFSETQ. This CDR3 region has 16 residues. The CDR3 DNA reads as TGCGCCAGCAGCTCAAAAACAGGGGGCGATTTAGATACGCAGTATTTT. Translation gives CASSSKTGGDLDTQYF.

This chain links TRBV11-2 with TRBJ2-7; D gene uncertain. CDR3 length: 13 residues. CDR1 and CDR2 from the germline V gene are SGHAT and FQNNGV. V was clipped by 0 bases and J by 2 bases, with 5 bases between them. CDR3 amino acids: CASSLDHTYEQYV. DNA for the CDR3: TGTGCCAGCAGCTTAGATCACACCTACGAGCAGTACGTC.

This chain connects TRBV19 to TRBJ1-1; 7 nucleotides match TRBD1. Per germline, CDR1 LNHDA and CDR2 SQIVND (reference sequence). The CDR3 runs to 13 residues. V trimming: 7 bases; J trimming: 3 bases; junction bases outside the gene matches: 5. DNA of the CDR3: TGTGCCAGTACAGACAGGGATGACACTGAAGCTTTCTTT. Protein product: CASTDRDDTEAFF. The full variable domain, in which reference TRBV19 and TRBJ1-1 provide the parts outside the CDR3, is DGGITQSPKYLFRKEGQNVTLSCEQNLNHDAMYWYRQDPGQGLRLIYYSQIVNDFQKGDIAEGYSVSREKKESFPLTVTSAQKNPTAFYLCASTDRDDTEAFFGQGTRLTVV.

The chain links TRBV7-8 to TRBJ2-3, with TRBD2 matching over 9 bases. Trimming removed 8 bases from V and 2 bases from J; junction bases left unmatched: 11. The length of the CDR3 is 16 residues. Germline V gene data show CDR1 as SGHVS and CDR2 as FQNEAQ. The CDR3 nucleotides are TGTGCCAGCGCGGATCGTGGCGGGAGGGCCACAGATACGCAGTATTTT. Amino acids: CASADRGGRATDTQYF.